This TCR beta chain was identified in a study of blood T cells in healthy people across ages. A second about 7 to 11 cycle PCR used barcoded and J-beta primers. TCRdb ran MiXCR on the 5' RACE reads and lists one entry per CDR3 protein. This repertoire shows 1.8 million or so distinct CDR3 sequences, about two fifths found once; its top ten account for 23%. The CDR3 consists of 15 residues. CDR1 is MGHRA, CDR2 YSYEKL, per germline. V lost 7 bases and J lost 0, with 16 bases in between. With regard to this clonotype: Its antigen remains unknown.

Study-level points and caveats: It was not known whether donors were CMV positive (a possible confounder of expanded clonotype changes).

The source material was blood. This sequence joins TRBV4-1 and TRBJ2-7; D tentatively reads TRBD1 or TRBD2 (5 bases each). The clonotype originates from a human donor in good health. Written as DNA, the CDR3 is TGCGCCAGCAACCACTGGGACGACCCCTCCTACGAGCAGTACTTC. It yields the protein CASNHWDDPSYEQYF.